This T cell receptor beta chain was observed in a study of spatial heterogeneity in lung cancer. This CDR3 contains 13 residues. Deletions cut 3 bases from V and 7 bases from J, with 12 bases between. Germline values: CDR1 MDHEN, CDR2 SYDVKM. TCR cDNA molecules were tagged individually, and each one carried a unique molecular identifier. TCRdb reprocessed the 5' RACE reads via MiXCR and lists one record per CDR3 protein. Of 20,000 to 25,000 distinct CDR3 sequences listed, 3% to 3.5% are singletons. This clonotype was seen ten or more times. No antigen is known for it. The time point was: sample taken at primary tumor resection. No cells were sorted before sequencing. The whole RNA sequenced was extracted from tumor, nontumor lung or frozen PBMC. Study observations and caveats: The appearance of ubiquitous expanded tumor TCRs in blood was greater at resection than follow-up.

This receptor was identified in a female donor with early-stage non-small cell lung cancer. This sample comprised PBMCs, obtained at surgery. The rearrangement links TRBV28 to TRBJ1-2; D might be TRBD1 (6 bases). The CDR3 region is CASSLGGARGYTF. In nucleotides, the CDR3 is TGTGCCAGCAGTTTGGGGGGGGCGCGTGGCTACACCTTC.